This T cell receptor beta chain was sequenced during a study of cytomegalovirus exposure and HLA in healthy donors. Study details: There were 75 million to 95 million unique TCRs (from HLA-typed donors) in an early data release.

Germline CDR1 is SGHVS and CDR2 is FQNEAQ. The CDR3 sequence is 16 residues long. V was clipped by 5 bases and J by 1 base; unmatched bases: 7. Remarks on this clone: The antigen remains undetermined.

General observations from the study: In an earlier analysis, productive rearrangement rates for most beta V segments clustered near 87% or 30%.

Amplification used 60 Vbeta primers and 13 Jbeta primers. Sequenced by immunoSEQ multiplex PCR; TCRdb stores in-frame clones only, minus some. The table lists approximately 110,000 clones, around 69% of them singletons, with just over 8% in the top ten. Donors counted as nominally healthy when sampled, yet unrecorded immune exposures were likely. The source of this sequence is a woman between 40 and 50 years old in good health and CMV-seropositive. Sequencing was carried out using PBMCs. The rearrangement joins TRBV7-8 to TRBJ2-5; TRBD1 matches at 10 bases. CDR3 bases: TGTGCCAGCAGCCTAAGCCGGACAGGGGGCCAAGAGACCCAGTACTTC. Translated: CASSLSRTGGQETQYF.